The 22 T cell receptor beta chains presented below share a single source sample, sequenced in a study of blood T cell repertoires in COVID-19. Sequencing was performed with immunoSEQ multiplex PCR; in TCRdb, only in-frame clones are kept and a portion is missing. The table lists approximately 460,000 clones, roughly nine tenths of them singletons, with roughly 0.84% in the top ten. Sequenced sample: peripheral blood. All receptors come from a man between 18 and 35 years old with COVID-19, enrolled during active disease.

The chain's CDR3 is CASSYGQPGNTIYF. The CDR3 DNA reads as TGTGCCAGCAGTTACGGGCAACCCGGAAACACCATATATTTT. The V gene is TRBV6-5, the J gene TRBJ1-3; D not resolved. CDR1 and CDR2 (germline): MNHEY, SVGAGI. The CDR3 runs 14 residues. V lost 2 bases, J lost 4 bases, and 9 bases lay in between.

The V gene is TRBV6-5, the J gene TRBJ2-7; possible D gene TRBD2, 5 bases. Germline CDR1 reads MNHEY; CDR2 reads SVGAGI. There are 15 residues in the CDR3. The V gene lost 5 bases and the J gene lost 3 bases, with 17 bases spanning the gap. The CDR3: CASSRSLAPGYEQYF. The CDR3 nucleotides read TGTGCCAGCAGTCGGTCGCTAGCCCCGGGCTACGAGCAGTACTTC.

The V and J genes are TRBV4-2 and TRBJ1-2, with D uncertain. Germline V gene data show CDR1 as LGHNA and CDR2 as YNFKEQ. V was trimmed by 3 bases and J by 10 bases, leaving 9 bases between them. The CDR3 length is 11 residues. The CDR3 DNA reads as TGTGCCAGCAGCCACCAGATGCTCTACACCTTC. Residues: CASSHQMLYTF.

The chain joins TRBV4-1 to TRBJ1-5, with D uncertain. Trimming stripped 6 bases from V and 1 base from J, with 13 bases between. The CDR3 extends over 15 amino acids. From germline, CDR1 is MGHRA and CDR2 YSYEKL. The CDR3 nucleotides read TGCGCCAGCAGTCTGGCCCTCGCCAGCAATCAGCCCCAGCATTTT. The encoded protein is CASSLALASNQPQHF.

The CDR3 reads CASSLNLADSVTDTQYF. The DNA for the CDR3 is TGTGCCAGCAGTTTAAACCTGGCAGATTCAGTCACAGATACGCAGTATTTT. The chain has TRBV28 and TRBJ2-3; D remains unclear. Trimming cost V 2 bases and J 2 bases, with 17 bases left between them. Germline V gene lookup returns CDR1 MDHEN and CDR2 SYDVKM. The CDR3 contains 17 residues. The variable domain in full, completed from reference TRBV28 and TRBJ2-3, reads DVKVTQSSRYLVKRTGEKVFLECVQDMDHENMFWYRQDPGLGLRLIYFSYDVKMKEKGDIPEGYSVSREKKERFSLILESASTNQTSMYLCASSLNLADSVTDTQYFGPGTRLTVL.

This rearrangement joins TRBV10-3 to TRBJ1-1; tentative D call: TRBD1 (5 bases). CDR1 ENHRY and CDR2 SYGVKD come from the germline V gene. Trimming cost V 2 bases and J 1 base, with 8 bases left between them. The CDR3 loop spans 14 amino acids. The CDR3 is CAISENQGNTEAFF. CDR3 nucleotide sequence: TGTGCCATCAGTGAGAATCAGGGGAACACTGAAGCTTTCTTT.

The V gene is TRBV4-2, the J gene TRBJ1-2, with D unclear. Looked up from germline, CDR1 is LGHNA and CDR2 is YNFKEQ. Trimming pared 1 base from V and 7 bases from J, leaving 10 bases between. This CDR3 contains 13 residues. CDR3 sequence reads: CASSQGLGVGYTF. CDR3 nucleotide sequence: TGTGCCAGCAGCCAAGGGTTGGGCGTTGGCTACACCTTC.

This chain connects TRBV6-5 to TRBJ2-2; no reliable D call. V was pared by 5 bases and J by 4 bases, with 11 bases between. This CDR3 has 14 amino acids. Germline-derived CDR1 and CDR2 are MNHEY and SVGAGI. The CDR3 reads CASSRPLGTGELFF. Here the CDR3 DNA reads TGTGCCAGCAGTCGACCCCTAGGCACCGGGGAGCTGTTTTTT.

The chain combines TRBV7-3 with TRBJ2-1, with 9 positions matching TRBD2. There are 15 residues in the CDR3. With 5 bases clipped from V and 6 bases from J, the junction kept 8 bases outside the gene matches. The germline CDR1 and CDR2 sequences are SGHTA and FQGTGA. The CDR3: CASSPTSGPGNEQFF. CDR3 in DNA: TGTGCCAGCAGCCCGACTAGCGGACCGGGCAATGAGCAGTTCTTC.

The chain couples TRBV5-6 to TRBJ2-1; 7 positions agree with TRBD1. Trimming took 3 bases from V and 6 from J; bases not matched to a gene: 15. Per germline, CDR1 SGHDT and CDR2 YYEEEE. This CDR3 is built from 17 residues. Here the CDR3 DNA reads TGTGCCAGCAGCTCAGGATGGATGGGGACAGAGGTCAATGAGCAGTTCTTC. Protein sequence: CASSSGWMGTEVNEQFF.

CDR3 coding DNA: TGTGCCAGCAGCGTAATAGCGGGACCGAACACCGGGGAGCTGTTTTTT. It translates to CASSVIAGPNTGELFF. The V and J genes are TRBV7-8 and TRBJ2-2, with 8 bases identical to TRBD2. CDR1 is SGHVS and CDR2 is FQNEAQ in the germline V gene. The V and J ends lost 5 bases and 0 bases, in that order; junction bases with no gene match: 5. The CDR3 is 16 residues long.

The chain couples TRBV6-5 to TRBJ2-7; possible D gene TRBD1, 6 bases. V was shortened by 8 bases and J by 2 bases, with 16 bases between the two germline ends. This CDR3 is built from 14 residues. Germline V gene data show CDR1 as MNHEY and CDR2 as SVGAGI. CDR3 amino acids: CASLVSWGPYEQYF. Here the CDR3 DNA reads TGTGCCAGCCTGGTTTCGTGGGGGCCCTACGAGCAGTACTTC.

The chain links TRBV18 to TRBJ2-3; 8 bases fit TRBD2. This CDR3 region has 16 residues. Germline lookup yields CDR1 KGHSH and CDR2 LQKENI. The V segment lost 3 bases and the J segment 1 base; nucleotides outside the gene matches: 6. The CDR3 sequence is CASSPRAGEGTDTQYF. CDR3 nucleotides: TGTGCCAGCTCACCGAGAGCGGGAGAAGGCACAGATACGCAGTATTTT.

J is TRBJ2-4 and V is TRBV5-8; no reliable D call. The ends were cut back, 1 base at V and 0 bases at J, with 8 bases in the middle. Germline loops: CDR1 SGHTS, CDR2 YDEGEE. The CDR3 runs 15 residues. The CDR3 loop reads CASSLQVAAKNIQYF. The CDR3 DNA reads TGTGCCAGCAGCTTGCAGGTTGCAGCCAAAAACATTCAGTACTTC.

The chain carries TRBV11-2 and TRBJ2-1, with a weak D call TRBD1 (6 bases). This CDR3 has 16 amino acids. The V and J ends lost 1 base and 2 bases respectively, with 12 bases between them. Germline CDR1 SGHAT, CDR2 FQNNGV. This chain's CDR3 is CASSLVAGVTYNEQFF. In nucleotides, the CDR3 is TGTGCCAGCAGCTTAGTGGCAGGGGTGACCTACAATGAGCAGTTCTTC.

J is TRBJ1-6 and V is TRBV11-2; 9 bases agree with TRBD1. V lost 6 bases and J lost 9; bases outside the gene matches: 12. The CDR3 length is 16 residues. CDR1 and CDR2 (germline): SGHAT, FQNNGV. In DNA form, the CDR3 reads TGTGCCAGCAGATCGCCTGGGCGGACAGGGGCTTCACCCCTCCACTTT. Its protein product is CASRSPGRTGASPLHF.

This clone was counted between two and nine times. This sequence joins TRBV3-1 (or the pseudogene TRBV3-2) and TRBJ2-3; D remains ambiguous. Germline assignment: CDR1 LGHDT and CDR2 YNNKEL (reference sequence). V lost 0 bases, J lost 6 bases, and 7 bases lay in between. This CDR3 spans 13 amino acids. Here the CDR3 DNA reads TGTGCCAGCAGCCAAGACCTTCTTGATACGCAGTATTTT. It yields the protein CASSQDLLDTQYF.

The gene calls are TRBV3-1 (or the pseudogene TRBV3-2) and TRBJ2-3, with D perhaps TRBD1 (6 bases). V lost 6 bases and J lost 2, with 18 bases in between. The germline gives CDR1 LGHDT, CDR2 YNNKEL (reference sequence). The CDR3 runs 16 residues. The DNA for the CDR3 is TGTGCCAGCAGACAGACCAGGGGAGTAAACACAGATACGCAGTATTTT. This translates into CASRQTRGVNTDTQYF.

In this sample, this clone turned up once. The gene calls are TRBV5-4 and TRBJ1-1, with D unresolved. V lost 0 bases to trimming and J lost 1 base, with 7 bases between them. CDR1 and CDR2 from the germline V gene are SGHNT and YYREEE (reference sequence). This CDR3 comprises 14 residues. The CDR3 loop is CASSLARGNTEAFF. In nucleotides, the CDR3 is TGTGCCAGCAGCTTGGCGAGAGGGAACACTGAAGCTTTCTTT.

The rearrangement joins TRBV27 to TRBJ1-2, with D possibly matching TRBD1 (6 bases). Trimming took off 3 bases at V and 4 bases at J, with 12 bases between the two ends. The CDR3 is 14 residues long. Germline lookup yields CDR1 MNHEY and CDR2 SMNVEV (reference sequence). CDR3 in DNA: TGTGCCAGCAGTTTCTCGGGGGGCGTCTATGGCTACACCTTC. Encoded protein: CASSFSGGVYGYTF.

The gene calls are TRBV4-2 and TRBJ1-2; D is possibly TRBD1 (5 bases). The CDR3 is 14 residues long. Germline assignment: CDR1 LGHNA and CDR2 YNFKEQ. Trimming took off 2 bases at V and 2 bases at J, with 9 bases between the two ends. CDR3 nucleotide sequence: TGTGCCAGCAGCCAACAGACAGTCAACTATGGCTACACCTTC. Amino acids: CASSQQTVNYGYTF.

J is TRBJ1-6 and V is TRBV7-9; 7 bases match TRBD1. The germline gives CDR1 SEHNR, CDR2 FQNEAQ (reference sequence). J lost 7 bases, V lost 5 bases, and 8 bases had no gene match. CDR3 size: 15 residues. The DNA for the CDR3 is TGTGCCAGCAGCGGTTTTCAGGGGGGCAATTCACCCCTCCACTTT. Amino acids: CASSGFQGGNSPLHF.